Listed below are T cell receptor beta chains from one sample, sequenced in a study of T cells in Graves' hyperthyroidism and ophthalmopathy. TCRdb recomputed calls from the multiplex PCR reads with MiXCR, one row per CDR3 protein. The sample has roughly 750,000 distinct CDR3 sequences; roughly 15% are singletons. The specimen was blood. The receptors were gathered from a man aged 18 to 30 with Graves' hyperthyroidism. Both conserved end residues are part of each CDR3. The D gene is left open where the match is weak. Where a row states a size, it is once, few, many or the class of an expanded clone; other rows omit it.

clone_size d_call j_call v_call cdr3_nt cdr3_aa
many - TRBJ2-3 TRBV12-3/TRBV12-4 TGTGCCAGCAGTTGTGAGGGCAGCGGCACAGATACGCAGTATTTT CASSCEGSGTDTQYF
- - TRBJ1-5 TRBV20-1 TGCAGTGCTAGAGATGAACAGGGAGGCAATCAGCCCCAGCATTTT CSARDEQGGNQPQHF
few TRBD1 TRBJ1-1 TRBV7-2 TGTGCCAGCAGCTCACAGGGGGCGCGGGGCATGAACACTGAAGCTTTCTTT CASSSQGARGMNTEAFF
- - TRBJ2-1 TRBV20-1 TGCAGTGCTAGCTATCACAAGCCAGCCGTCAATGAGCAGTTCTTC CSASYHKPAVNEQFF
few TRBD1 TRBJ2-7 TRBV28 TGTGCCAGCAGTTTACTAACAGGGGCCCCCTACGAGCAGTACTTC CASSLLTGAPYEQYF
- - TRBJ2-1 TRBV10-3 TGTGCCATCAGTGACTCGGGGTCCGCCAATGAGCAGTTCTTC CAISDSGSANEQFF
few - TRBJ1-3 TRBV18 TGTGCCAGCTCACCTCAACGGAGCTCTGGAAACACCATATATTTT CASSPQRSSGNTIYF
many - TRBJ2-2 TRBV6-1 TGTGCCAGCTGTCGGGACTTGAACACCGGGGAGCTGTTTTTT CASCRDLNTGELFF
few - TRBJ2-7 TRBV7-9 TGTGCCAGCATCGCCTCCGGAGGGGCAGGGGTTATCTACGAGCAGTACTTC CASIASGGAGVIYEQYF
- TRBD1 TRBJ1-5 TRBV12-5 TGTGCTAGTGGTTCCGGGACAGGTAATCAGCCCCAGCATTTT CASGSGTGNQPQHF
many TRBD2 TRBJ2-7 TRBV7-2 TGTGCCAGCAGCTTAGGAGCGGGATCCTACGAGCAGTACTTC CASSLGAGSYEQYF
many - TRBJ2-2 TRBV30 TGTGCCTGGACCCCGGGACAGAACACCGGGGAGCTGTTTTTT CAWTPGQNTGELFF
few - TRBJ1-2 TRBV30 TGTGCCTGGAGTGTGGAGTCGCGGGTTTTTGGCTACACCTTC CAWSVESRVFGYTF
- - TRBJ2-4 TRBV7-9 TGTGCCAGCAGCTTAGGGCAGAGACTGGACATTCAGTACTTC CASSLGQRLDIQYF
many - TRBJ1-2 TRBV20-1 TGCAGTGCTTCAAATCAGGGTGGCTACACCTTC CSASNQGGYTF
- - TRBJ1-3 TRBV19 TGTGCCAGTAGTATAGGGGTCGGATACTCTGGAAACACCATATATTTT CASSIGVGYSGNTIYF
few TRBD2 TRBJ2-3 TRBV3-1 TGTGCCAGCAGCCAAGAACTAGCGGGAGATACGCAGTATTTT CASSQELAGDTQYF